This TCR beta chain was profiled in a study of blood T cell repertoires in COVID-19. In the study overall: Samples taken during acute and convalescent COVID-19 were collected in the United States, Italy and Spain. PBMCs, B-cell-depleted T cells, or T cells provided the cDNA or gDNA that made up the material.

Per the study methods: Counts of nucleated cells, estimated from reference gene primer amplification, were obtained. Assay: immunoSEQ multiplex PCR; the TCRdb copy retains only in-frame clones and omits some. D and trimming come from the DNA, and the V and J calls and clone size come from that table. The sample has around 260,000 clones, approximately 85% seen once. The CDR3 sequence is 12 residues long. V gave up 10 bases and J gave up 4 bases, with 13 bases separating them. CDR1 and CDR2 from the germline V gene are ENHRY and SYGVKD. The rearrangement joins TRBV10-3 to TRBJ1-1, with a possible D match to TRBD1 (6 bases). The sequence came from a human donor in a cohort sampled during active COVID-19. Sequencing was performed on peripheral blood. The CDR3 coding sequence is TGTGCCACGAAAGGGGGAGTCACTGAAGCTTTCTTT. Encoded protein: CATKGGVTEAFF.